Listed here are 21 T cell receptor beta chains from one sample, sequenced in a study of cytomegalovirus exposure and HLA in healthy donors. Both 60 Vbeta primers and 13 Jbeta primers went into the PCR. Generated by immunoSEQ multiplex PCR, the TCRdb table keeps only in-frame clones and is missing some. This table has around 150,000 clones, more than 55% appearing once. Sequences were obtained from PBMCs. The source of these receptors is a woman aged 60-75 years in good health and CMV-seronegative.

The CDR3 here is CASRTPTTYEQYF. The CDR3 DNA reads as TGTGCCAGCAGAACTCCCACCACCTACGAGCAGTACTTC. The J gene is TRBJ2-7, the V gene TRBV7-3; D unresolved. V was trimmed by 6 bases and J by 2 bases, leaving 11 bases between them. This CDR3 contains 13 residues. Germline V gives CDR1 SGHTA, CDR2 FQGTGA. The variable domain in full, with the rest retrieved from reference TRBV7-3 and TRBJ2-7, is GAGVSQTPSNKVTEKGKYVELRCDPISGHTALYWYRQSLGQGPEFLIYFQGTGAADDSGLPNDRFFAVRPEGSVSTLKIQRTERGDSAVYLCASRTPTTYEQYFGPGTRLTVT.

The CDR3 spells CASSGTGLVSNEQFF. In DNA form, the CDR3 reads TGTGCCAGCAGCGGGACGGGACTAGTGTCCAATGAGCAGTTCTTC. The chain is built from TRBV7-2 and TRBJ2-1; 8 bases fit TRBD2. CDR1 and CDR2 from the germline V gene are SGHTA and FQGNSA. This CDR3 contains 15 residues. The V segment lost 5 bases and the J segment 6 bases; nucleotides outside the gene matches: 9.

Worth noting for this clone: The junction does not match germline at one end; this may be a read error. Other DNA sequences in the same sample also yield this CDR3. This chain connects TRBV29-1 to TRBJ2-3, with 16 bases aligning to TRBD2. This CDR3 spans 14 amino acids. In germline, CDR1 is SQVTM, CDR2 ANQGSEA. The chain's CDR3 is CSVDGTSGRDTQYF. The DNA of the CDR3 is TGCAGCGTTGACGGGACTAGCGGGAGGGATACGCAGTATTTC.

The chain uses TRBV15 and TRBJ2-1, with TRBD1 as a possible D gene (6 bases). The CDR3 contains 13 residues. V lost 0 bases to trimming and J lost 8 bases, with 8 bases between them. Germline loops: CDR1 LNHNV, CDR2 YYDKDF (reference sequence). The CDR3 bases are TGTGCCACCAGCAGAGATGGGGGCGATGAGCAGTTCTTC. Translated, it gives CATSRDGGDEQFF.

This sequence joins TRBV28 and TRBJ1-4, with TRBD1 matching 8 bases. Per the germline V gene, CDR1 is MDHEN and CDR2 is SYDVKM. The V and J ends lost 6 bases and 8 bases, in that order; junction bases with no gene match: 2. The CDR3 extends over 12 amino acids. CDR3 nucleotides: TGTGCCAGCAGGACAGGGGTCGAAAAACTGTTTTTT. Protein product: CASRTGVEKLFF.

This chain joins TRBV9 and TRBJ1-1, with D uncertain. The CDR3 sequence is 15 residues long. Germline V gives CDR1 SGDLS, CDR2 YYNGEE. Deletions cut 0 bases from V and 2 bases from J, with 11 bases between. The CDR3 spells CASSVATGFNTEAFF. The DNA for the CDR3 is TGTGCCAGCAGCGTAGCAACCGGGTTCAACACTGAAGCTTTCTTT.

The CDR3 DNA reads TGTGCCACCAGCAGAGCGGGGGGAGGTCATGAAAAACTGTTTTTT. Encoded protein: CATSRAGGGHEKLFF. The chain combines TRBV15 with TRBJ1-4; TRBD1 might be the D (5 bases). The germline V and J ends were trimmed by 1 base and 6 bases, with 12 bases remaining between them. The CDR3 is 15 residues long. Germline lookup yields CDR1 LNHNV and CDR2 YYDKDF (reference sequence).

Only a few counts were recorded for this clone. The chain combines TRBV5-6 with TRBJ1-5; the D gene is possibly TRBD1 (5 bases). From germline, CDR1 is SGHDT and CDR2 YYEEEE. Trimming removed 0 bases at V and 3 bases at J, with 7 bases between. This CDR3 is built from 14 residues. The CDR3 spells CASSLAGNNQPQHF. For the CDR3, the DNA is TGTGCCAGCAGCTTGGCAGGGAACAATCAGCCCCAGCATTTT.

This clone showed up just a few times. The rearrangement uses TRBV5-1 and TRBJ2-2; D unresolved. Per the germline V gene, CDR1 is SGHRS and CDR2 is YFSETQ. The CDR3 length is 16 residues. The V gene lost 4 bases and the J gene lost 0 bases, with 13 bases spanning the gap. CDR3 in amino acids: CASSLRSEANTGELFF. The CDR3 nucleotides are TGCGCCAGCAGCCTGAGGTCGGAAGCGAACACCGGGGAGCTGTTTTTT.

The CDR3 sequence is CASSARIGGLNTGELFF. As DNA, the CDR3 is TGTGCCAGCAGTGCCCGTATAGGGGGTCTGAACACCGGGGAGCTGTTTTTT. The genes are TRBV6-1 and TRBJ2-2; a possible D gene is TRBD1 (6 bases). Germline V gene data show CDR1 as MNHNS and CDR2 as SASEGT. V lost 4 bases and J lost 1, with 16 bases in between. This CDR3 has 17 amino acids.

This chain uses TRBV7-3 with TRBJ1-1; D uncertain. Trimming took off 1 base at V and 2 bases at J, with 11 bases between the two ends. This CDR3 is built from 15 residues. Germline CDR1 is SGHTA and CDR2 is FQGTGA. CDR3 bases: TGTGCCAGCAGCTTAATCGCAGTCCCAAACACTGAAGCTTTCTTT. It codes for CASSLIAVPNTEAFF.

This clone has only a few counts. CDR3 amino acids: CASPLGGRAVSEQFF. CDR3 nucleotides: TGTGCCAGCCCTTTAGGCGGGAGGGCGGTTAGTGAGCAGTTCTTC. The gene calls are TRBV18 and TRBJ2-1, with 9 bases that match TRBD2. Germline V CDR1 and CDR2: KGHSH, LQKENI. The CDR3 is made up of 15 amino acids. V lost 8 bases to trimming and J lost 9 bases; unmatched junction nucleotides: 14. The whole variable domain, remainder taken from reference TRBV18 and TRBJ2-1, is NAGVMQNPRHLVRRRGQEARLRCSPMKGHSHVYWYRQLPEEGLKFMVYLQKENIIDESGMPKERFSAEFPKEGPSILRIQQVVRGDSAAYFCASPLGGRAVSEQFFGPGTRLTVL.

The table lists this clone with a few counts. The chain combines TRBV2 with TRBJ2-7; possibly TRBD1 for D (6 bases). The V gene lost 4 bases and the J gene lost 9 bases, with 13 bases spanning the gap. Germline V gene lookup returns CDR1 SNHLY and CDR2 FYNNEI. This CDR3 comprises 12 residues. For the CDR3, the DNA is TGTGCCAGCAGTGGGGACATGGAAACGCAGTACTTC. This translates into CASSGDMETQYF.

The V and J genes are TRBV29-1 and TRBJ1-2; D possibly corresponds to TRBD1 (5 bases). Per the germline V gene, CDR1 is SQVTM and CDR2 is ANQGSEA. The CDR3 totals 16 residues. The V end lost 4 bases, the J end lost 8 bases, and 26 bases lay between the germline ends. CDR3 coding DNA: TGCAGCGTTGGAGGGAGGGGAATAGGACATGATAAGGGCTACACCTTC. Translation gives CSVGGRGIGHDKGYTF.

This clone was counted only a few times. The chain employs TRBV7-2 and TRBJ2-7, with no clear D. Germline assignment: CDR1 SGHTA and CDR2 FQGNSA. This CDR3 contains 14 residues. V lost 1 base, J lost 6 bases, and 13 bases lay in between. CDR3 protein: CASSLVIVTGEQYF. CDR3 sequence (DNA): TGTGCCAGCAGCTTAGTAATAGTCACGGGCGAGCAGTACTTC.

The CDR3 region is CASSVLSGQSGEQYF. The CDR3 DNA sequence: TGTGCCAGCAGTGTTCTCTCCGGACAGAGCGGCGAGCAGTACTTC. The chain uses TRBV2 and TRBJ2-7; maybe TRBD1 (6 bases). Germline CDR1 reads SNHLY; CDR2 reads FYNNEI. Between the trimmed V and J ends, which lost 4 bases and 6 bases, there was a span of 19 bases. CDR3 length: 15 amino acids.

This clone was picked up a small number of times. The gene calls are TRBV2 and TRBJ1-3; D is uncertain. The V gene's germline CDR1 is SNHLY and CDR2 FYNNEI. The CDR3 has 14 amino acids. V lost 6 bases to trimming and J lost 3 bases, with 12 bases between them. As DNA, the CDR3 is TGTGCCAGCAGCCCCCGTCTTAGTGGAAACACCATATATTTT. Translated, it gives CASSPRLSGNTIYF.

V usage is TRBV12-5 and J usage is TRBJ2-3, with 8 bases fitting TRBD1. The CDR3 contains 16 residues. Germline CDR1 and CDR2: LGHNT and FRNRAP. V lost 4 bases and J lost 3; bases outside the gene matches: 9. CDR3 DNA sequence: TGTGCTAGTGGTTCCTCGACAGGGGTGAGGACAGATACGCAGTATTTT. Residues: CASGSSTGVRTDTQYF. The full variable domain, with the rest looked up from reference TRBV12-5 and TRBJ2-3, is DARVTQTPRHKVTEMGQEVTMRCQPILGHNTVFWYRQTMMQGLELLAYFRNRAPLDDSGMPKDRFSAEMPDATLATLKIQPSEPRDSAVYFCASGSSTGVRTDTQYFGPGTRLTVL.

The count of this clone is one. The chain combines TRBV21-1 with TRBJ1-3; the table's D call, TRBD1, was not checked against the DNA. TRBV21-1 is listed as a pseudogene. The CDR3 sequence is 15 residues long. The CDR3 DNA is TGTGCCGGCCAGGGACAGGGTTTCTCTGGAAACACCATATATTTT. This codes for CAGQGQGFSGNTIYF.

The CDR3 protein is CAISRDRMNTEAFF. CDR3 sequence (DNA): TGTGCCATCAGTCGAGACAGAATGAACACTGAAGCTTTCTTT. The rearrangement uses TRBV10-3 and TRBJ1-1, with D possibly matching TRBD1 (5 bases). Trimming pared 5 bases from V and 0 bases from J, leaving 10 bases between. The germline gives CDR1 ENHRY, CDR2 SYGVKD. CDR3 size: 14 residues.

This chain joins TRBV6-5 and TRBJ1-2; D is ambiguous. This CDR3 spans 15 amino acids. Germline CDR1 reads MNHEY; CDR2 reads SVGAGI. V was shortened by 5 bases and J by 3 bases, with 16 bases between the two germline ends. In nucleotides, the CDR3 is TGTGCCAGCAGTGGGTCATCGGGAGTCCACTATGGCTACACCTTC. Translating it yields CASSGSSGVHYGYTF.